This entry features one T cell receptor beta chain sequence. The data derive from a study of blood T cell repertoires in COVID-19. Original analysis: Nucleated cell number was recorded as an estimate derived from reference gene primer amplification. The data were produced by immunoSEQ multiplex PCR, yet TCRdb's version contains in-frame clones alone and is incomplete. The DNA gave D and trimming, while V, J and clone size come from that table. The sample records roughly 150,000 clones, around 83% being singletons. There are 16 residues in the CDR3. Germline V gene sequence: CDR1 DFQATT, CDR2 SNEGSKA (reference sequence). Losses at the gene ends were 3 bases for V and 5 bases for J; bases not matched to a gene: 13.

J is TRBJ2-5 and V is TRBV20-1; 9 nucleotides agree with TRBD2. This receptor was identified in a woman in her seventies who had recovered from COVID-19. The sequenced sample consisted of peripheral blood. This CDR3 reads CSASEWLAGRRETQYF. CDR3 in DNA: TGCAGTGCTAGTGAATGGCTAGCGGGGCGGAGGGAGACCCAGTACTTC.